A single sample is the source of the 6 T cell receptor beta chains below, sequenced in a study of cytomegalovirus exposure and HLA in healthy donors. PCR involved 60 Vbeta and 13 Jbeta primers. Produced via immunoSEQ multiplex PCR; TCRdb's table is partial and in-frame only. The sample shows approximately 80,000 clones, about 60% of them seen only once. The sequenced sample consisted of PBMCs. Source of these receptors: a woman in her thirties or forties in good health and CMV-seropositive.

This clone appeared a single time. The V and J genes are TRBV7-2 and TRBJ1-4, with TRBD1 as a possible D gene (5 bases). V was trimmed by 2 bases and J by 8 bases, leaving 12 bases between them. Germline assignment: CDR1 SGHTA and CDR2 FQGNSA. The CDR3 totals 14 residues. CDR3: CASSLPGFGEKLFF. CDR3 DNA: TGTGCCAGCAGCTTACCAGGGTTCGGGGAAAAACTGTTTTTT.

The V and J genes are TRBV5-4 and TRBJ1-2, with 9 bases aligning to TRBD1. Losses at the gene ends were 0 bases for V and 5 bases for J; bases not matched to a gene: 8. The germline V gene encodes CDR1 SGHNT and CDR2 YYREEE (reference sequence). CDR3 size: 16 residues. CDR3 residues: CASSLVAGQGFYGYTF. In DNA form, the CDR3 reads TGTGCCAGCAGCTTGGTTGCGGGACAGGGATTTTATGGCTACACCTTC.

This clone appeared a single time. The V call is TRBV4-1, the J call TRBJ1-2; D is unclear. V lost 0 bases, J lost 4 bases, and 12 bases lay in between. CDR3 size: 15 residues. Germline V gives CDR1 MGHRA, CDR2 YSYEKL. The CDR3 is CASSQEVKPLYGYTF. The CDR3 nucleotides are TGCGCCAGCAGCCAAGAGGTTAAGCCACTCTATGGCTACACCTTC.

CDR3 protein: CASSFFIGAAQETQYF. Here the CDR3 DNA reads TGTGCCAGCAGTTTTTTCATTGGGGCGGCGCAAGAGACCCAGTACTTC. The J gene is TRBJ2-5, the V gene TRBV27; D is perhaps TRBD1 (5 bases). Trimming stripped 3 bases from V and 2 bases from J, with 16 bases between. The CDR3 is made up of 16 amino acids. Germline values: CDR1 MNHEY, CDR2 SMNVEV (reference sequence).

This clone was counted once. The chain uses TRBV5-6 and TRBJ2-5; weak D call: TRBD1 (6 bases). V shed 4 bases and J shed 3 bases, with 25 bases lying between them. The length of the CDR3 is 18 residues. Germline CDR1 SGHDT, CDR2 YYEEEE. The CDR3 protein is CASSGRGQPNYPKETQYF. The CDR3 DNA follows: TGTGCCAGCAGCGGTAGAGGACAGCCCAATTACCCGAAAGAGACCCAGTACTTC.

In DNA form, the CDR3 reads TGTGCCAGCAGTCCAACTAGCGGCTCCTACGAGCAGTACTTC. Amino acids: CASSPTSGSYEQYF. The chain employs TRBV7-3 and TRBJ2-5; 8 nucleotides match TRBD2. The end of the DNA is better explained by TRBJ2-7, so the J call may be wrong. Germline CDR1 and CDR2: SGHTA and FQGTGA. This CDR3 comprises 14 residues.